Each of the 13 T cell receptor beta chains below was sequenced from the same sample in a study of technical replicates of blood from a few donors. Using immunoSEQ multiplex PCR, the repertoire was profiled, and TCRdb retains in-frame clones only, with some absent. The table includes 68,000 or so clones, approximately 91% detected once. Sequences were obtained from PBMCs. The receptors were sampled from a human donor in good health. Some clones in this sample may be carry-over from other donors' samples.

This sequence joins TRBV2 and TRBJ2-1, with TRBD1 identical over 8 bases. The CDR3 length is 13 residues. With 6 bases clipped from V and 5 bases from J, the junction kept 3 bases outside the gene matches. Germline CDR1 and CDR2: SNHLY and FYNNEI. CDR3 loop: CASSPGQDNEQFF. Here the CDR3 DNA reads TGTGCCAGCAGCCCGGGACAGGACAATGAGCAGTTCTTC.

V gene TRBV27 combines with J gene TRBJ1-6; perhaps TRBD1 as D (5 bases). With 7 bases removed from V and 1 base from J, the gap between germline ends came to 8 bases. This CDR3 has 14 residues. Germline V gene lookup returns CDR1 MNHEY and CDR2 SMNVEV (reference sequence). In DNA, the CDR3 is TGTGCCAGCAAGGAGGGGTCCTATAATTCACCCCTCCACTTT. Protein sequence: CASKEGSYNSPLHF.

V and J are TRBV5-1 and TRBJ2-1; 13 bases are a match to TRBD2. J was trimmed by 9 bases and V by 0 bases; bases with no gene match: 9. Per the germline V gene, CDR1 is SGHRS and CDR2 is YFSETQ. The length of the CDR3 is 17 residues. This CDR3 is CASSLGLTSGRAGEQFF. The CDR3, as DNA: TGCGCCAGCAGCTTGGGGCTTACTAGCGGGAGGGCCGGTGAGCAGTTCTTC.

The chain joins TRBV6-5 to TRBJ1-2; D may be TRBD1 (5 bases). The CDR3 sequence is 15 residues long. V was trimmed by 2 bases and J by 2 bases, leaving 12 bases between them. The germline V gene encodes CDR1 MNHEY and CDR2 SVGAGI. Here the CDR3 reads CASSYRGQGNYGYTF. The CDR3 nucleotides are TGTGCCAGCAGTTACAGGGGCCAAGGGAACTATGGCTACACCTTC.

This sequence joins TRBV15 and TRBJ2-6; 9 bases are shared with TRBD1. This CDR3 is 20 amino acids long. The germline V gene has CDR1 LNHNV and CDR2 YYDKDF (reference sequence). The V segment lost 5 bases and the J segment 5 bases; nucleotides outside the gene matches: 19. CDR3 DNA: TGTGCCACCAGCGGATCCCGGGACAGGGAGACTGGGGGTTGGGCCAACGTCCTGACTTTC. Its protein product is CATSGSRDRETGGWANVLTF.

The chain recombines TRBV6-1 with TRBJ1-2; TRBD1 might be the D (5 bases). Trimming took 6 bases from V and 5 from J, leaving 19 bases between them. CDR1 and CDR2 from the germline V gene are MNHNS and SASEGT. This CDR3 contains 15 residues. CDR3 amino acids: CASRAQGASAYGYTF. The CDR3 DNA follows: TGTGCCAGCAGAGCTCAGGGTGCATCCGCTTATGGCTACACCTTC.

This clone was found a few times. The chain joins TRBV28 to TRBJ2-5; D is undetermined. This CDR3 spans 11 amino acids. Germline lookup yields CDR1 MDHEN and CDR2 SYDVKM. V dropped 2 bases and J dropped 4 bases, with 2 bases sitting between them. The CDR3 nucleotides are TGTGCCAGCAGTTTACGAGAGACCCAGTACTTC. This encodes CASSLRETQYF.

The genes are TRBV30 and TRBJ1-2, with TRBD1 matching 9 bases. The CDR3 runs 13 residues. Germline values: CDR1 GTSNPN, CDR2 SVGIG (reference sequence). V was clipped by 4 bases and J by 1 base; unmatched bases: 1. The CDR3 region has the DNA TGTGCCTGGATGGACAGGGGTAACTATGGCTACACCTTC. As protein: CAWMDRGNYGYTF.

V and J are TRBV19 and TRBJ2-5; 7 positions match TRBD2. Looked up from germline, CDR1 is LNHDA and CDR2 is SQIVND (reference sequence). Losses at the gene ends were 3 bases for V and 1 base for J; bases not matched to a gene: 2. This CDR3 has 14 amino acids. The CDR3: CASSIQRGQETQYF. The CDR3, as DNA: TGTGCCAGTAGTATTCAGCGGGGCCAAGAGACCCAGTACTTC.

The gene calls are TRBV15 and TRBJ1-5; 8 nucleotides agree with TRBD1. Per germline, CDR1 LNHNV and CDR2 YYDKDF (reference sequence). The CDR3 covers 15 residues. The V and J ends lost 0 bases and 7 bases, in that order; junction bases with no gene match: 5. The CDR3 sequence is CATSRDRGLGQPQHF. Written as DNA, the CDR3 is TGTGCCACCAGCAGAGACAGGGGGCTAGGGCAGCCCCAGCATTTT.

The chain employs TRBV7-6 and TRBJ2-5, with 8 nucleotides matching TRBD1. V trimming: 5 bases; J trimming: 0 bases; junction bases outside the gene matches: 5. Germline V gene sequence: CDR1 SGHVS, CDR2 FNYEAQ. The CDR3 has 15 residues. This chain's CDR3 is CASSPGQAYQETQYF. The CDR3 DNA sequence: TGTGCCAGCAGCCCGGGACAGGCGTACCAAGAGACCCAGTACTTC.

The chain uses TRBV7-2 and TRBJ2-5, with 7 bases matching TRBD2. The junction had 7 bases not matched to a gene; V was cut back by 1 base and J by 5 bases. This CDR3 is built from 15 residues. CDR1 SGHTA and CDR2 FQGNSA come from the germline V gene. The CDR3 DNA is TGTGCCAGCAGCTTAGGCCGCGGGCGGGAGGAGACCCAGTACTTC. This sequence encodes CASSLGRGREETQYF.

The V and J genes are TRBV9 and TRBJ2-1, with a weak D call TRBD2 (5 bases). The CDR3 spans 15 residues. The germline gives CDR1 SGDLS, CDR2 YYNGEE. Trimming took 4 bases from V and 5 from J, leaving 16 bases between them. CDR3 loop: CASSLRGSGDNEQFF. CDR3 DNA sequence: TGTGCCAGCAGCCTTCGGGGATCTGGGGACAATGAGCAGTTCTTC.